The 20 T cell receptor beta chains below come from one sample, sequenced in a study of blood T cell repertoires in COVID-19. Repertoires were generated with immunoSEQ multiplex PCR, while TCRdb's copy carries only in-frame clones and drops some. The table shows 200,000 to 250,000 clones, with roughly 79% occurring only once. Sequencing was carried out using peripheral blood. Receptor source: a woman aged 80 or over with acute or convalescent COVID-19.

DNA for the CDR3: TGTGCCAGCAGCCCGCCGGGGGAAAGTGGAGACGAGCAGTACTTC. The encoded protein is CASSPPGESGDEQYF. This chain connects TRBV5-4 to TRBJ2-7; D possibly corresponds to TRBD2 (6 bases). Trimming stripped 4 bases from V and 5 bases from J, with 19 bases between. Germline V lookup: CDR1 SGHNT, CDR2 YYREEE (reference sequence). The CDR3 consists of 15 residues.

The chain couples TRBV5-6 to TRBJ2-7; D is perhaps TRBD1 (5 bases). From germline, CDR1 is SGHDT and CDR2 YYEEEE. The CDR3 extends over 16 amino acids. Trimming left V 3 bases short and J 2 bases short, with 18 bases between. The CDR3 region is CASSSWGGPSPYEQYF. CDR3 in DNA: TGTGCCAGCAGCTCATGGGGCGGACCCTCCCCCTACGAGCAGTACTTC.

The chain is built from TRBV28 and TRBJ2-3; tentatively, D is TRBD1 (5 bases). The CDR3 has 11 residues. Trimming cost V 4 bases and J 12 bases, with 11 bases left between them. CDR1 is MDHEN, CDR2 SYDVKM, per germline. Here the CDR3 DNA reads TGTGCCAGCAGTTCCCCCCAGGGTCAGTATTTT. This gives the protein CASSSPQGQYF. The complete variable domain, with remaining parts taken from reference TRBV28 and TRBJ2-3, reads DVKVTQSSRYLVKRTGEKVFLECVQDMDHENMFWYRQDPGLGLRLIYFSYDVKMKEKGDIPEGYSVSREKKERFSLILESASTNQTSMYLCASSSPQGQYFGPGTRLTVL.

The V and J genes are TRBV6-5 and TRBJ1-6, with D possibly being TRBD1 (5 bases). This CDR3 region has 15 residues. Trimming pared 4 bases from V and 6 bases from J, leaving 13 bases between. Germline CDR1 and CDR2: MNHEY and SVGAGI. The CDR3 nucleotides are TGTGCCAGCAGTTTAGGCGGACAATTTAATTCACCCCTCCACTTT. It encodes CASSLGGQFNSPLHF.

V is TRBV7-6 and J is TRBJ1-2; TRBD1 aligns across 7 bases. V lost 5 bases to trimming and J lost 6 bases; unmatched junction nucleotides: 12. CDR1 is SGHVS, CDR2 FNYEAQ, per germline. The CDR3 spans 15 residues. The CDR3 nucleotides read TGTGCCAGCAGCCTCGATACAGGGGTCTCCCATGGCTACACCTTC. Translation gives CASSLDTGVSHGYTF. Drawing the rest from reference TRBV7-6 and TRBJ1-2, the complete variable domain is GAGVSQSPRYKVTKRGQDVALRCDPISGHVSLYWYRQALGQGPEFLTYFNYEAQQDKSGLPNDRFSAERPEGSISTLTIQRTEQRDSAMYRCASSLDTGVSHGYTFGSGTRLTVV.

With regard to this clone: This CDR3 is also generated by other DNA sequences in the sample. This chain's CDR3 is CASSLDRGGNQPQHF. The DNA for the CDR3 is TGTGCCAGCAGCTTGGACAGGGGCGGCAATCAGCCCCAGCATTTT. V and J are TRBV6-5 and TRBJ1-5, with 9 bases lining up with TRBD1. The CDR3 runs 15 residues. Germline CDR1 and CDR2: MNHEY and SVGAGI. Germline trimming cut 6 bases from V and 2 bases from J; bases unmatched to any gene: 5.

This clone was counted a few times. The chain is built from TRBV4-3 and TRBJ2-2; 12 bases align to TRBD2. The V gene end was trimmed by 6 bases and the J gene end by 7 bases; junction bases not matched to a gene: 9. This CDR3 contains 16 residues. From germline, CDR1 is LGHNA and CDR2 YSLEER. CDR3 protein: CASRMTSGRSIGELFF. CDR3 nucleotide sequence: TGCGCCAGCAGGATGACTAGCGGGAGATCGATCGGGGAGCTGTTTTTT.

J is TRBJ2-7 and V is TRBV6-2 or TRBV6-3; tentative D call: TRBD1 (6 bases). Germline V gives CDR1 MNHEY, CDR2 SVGEGT. V lost 6 bases, J lost 3 bases, and 15 bases lay in between. The CDR3 contains 14 residues. This CDR3 reads CASSSPPRGYEQYF. CDR3 nucleotide sequence: TGTGCCAGCAGCTCCCCCCCCAGGGGCTACGAGCAGTACTTC.

The V gene is TRBV28, the J gene TRBJ1-6; D possibly corresponds to TRBD1 (6 bases). V was cut by 2 bases and J by 9 bases, with 14 bases left in between. The germline V gene encodes CDR1 MDHEN and CDR2 SYDVKM. The CDR3 is made up of 15 amino acids. The CDR3 loop reads CASSLDIQGRSPLHF. The CDR3 DNA sequence: TGTGCCAGCAGTTTAGATATACAGGGACGTTCACCCCTCCACTTT.

CDR3 coding DNA: TGTGCCAGCAGGGGTTGGGGGGTCGCCTACGAGCAGTACTTC. It codes for CASRGWGVAYEQYF. This rearrangement joins TRBV2 to TRBJ2-7; D is perhaps TRBD2 (6 bases). Germline CDR1 is SNHLY and CDR2 is FYNNEI. Trimming took 6 bases from V and 2 from J, leaving 14 bases between them. This CDR3 comprises 14 residues.

The chain recombines TRBV7-3 with TRBJ1-1; the match to TRBD1 covers 7 bases. Unmatched junction bases numbered 3, after V lost 4 bases and J lost 1 base. Germline CDR1 reads SGHTA; CDR2 reads FQGTGA. This CDR3 is 14 amino acids long. The CDR3 sequence: CASSSTGANTEAFF. The DNA for the CDR3 is TGTGCCAGCAGCTCCACAGGGGCGAACACTGAAGCTTTCTTT.

The rearrangement uses TRBV9 and TRBJ2-1; 12 bases fit TRBD2. The junction had 8 bases not matched to a gene; V was cut back by 4 bases and J by 6 bases. The V gene's germline CDR1 is SGDLS and CDR2 YYNGEE. This CDR3 region has 16 residues. CDR3 protein: CASSSRTSGVINEQFF. The CDR3 coding sequence is TGTGCCAGCAGCTCCCGGACTAGCGGGGTTATCAATGAGCAGTTCTTC.

V gene TRBV28 combines with J gene TRBJ2-2; the match to TRBD1 covers 7 bases. The CDR3 loop spans 15 amino acids. Germline loops: CDR1 MDHEN, CDR2 SYDVKM. With 5 bases clipped from V and 5 bases from J, the junction kept 8 bases outside the gene matches. The CDR3 region has the DNA TGTGCCAGCAGTCCACAGGGGTGGGGAACCGGGGAGCTGTTTTTT. This codes for CASSPQGWGTGELFF.

The chain joins TRBV2 to TRBJ1-4, with a possible D match to TRBD1 (5 bases). V was cut by 7 bases and J by 4 bases, with 13 bases left in between. This CDR3 comprises 14 residues. Germline-derived CDR1 and CDR2 are SNHLY and FYNNEI. The CDR3 DNA is TGTGCCAGCACCGAAAGTAGGGGTAATGAAAAACTGTTTTTT. Translating it yields CASTESRGNEKLFF.

In DNA form, the CDR3 reads TGTGCCAGCAGCTTAGACAGTGTTTATAATTCACCCCTCCACTTT. This encodes CASSLDSVYNSPLHF. The genes are TRBV7-9 and TRBJ1-6; D not resolved. Germline CDR1 and CDR2: SEHNR and FQNEAQ (reference sequence). V lost 1 base and J 4 bases, leaving 8 bases between the germline ends. The CDR3 is 15 residues long.

The chain carries TRBV9 and TRBJ2-3; TRBD2 agrees at 10 bases. With V trimmed by 0 bases and J by 6 bases, 10 bases remained unmatched. Germline V gene lookup returns CDR1 SGDLS and CDR2 YYNGEE. The CDR3 has 17 amino acids. CDR3 bases: TGTGCCAGCAGCGTAGCTAACCTAGCGGGAGTTCTGGATACGCAGTATTTT. Its translation is CASSVANLAGVLDTQYF. Full variable domain (remainder filled in from reference TRBV9 and TRBJ2-3): DSGVTQTPKHLITATGQRVTLRCSPRSGDLSVYWYQQSLDQGLQFLIQYYNGEERAKGNILERFSAQQFPDLHSELNLSSLELGDSALYFCASSVANLAGVLDTQYFGPGTRLTVL.

A few counts support this clone. This chain connects TRBV10-3 to TRBJ1-6; 7 bases map to TRBD1. The CDR3 sequence is 16 residues long. Looked up from germline, CDR1 is ENHRY and CDR2 is SYGVKD. Unmatched junction bases numbered 4, after V lost 2 bases and J lost 3 bases. The CDR3 loop reads CAISERQGRYNSPLHF. The CDR3 coding sequence is TGTGCCATCAGTGAGCGACAGGGCCGCTATAATTCACCCCTCCACTTT.

In its sample, this clone was seen once. The V and J genes are TRBV9 and TRBJ1-1; TRBD1 aligns across 7 bases. V lost 2 bases to trimming and J lost 5 bases; unmatched junction nucleotides: 9. Germline assignment: CDR1 SGDLS and CDR2 YYNGEE. There are 15 residues in the CDR3. The CDR3 sequence: CASSVGPQGRTEAFF. Written as DNA, the CDR3 is TGTGCCAGCAGCGTGGGCCCACAGGGGCGGACTGAAGCTTTCTTT.

The chain joins TRBV6-2 or TRBV6-3 to TRBJ1-1; D gene ambiguous. V shed 5 bases and J shed 5 bases, with 12 bases lying between them. This CDR3 spans 13 amino acids. In germline, CDR1 is MNHEY, CDR2 SVGEGT. The CDR3, as DNA: TGTGCCAGCAGTCGAGCCTCGATTACTGAAGCTTTCTTT. Protein sequence: CASSRASITEAFF.

This chain uses TRBV18 with TRBJ2-2; 7 bases fit TRBD1. Losses at the gene ends were 3 bases for V and 3 bases for J; bases not matched to a gene: 4. CDR1 is KGHSH and CDR2 is LQKENI in the germline V gene. The CDR3 consists of 15 residues. As DNA, the CDR3 is TGTGCCAGCTCACCGACACAGGGGTACACCGGGGAGCTGTTTTTT. It yields the protein CASSPTQGYTGELFF.